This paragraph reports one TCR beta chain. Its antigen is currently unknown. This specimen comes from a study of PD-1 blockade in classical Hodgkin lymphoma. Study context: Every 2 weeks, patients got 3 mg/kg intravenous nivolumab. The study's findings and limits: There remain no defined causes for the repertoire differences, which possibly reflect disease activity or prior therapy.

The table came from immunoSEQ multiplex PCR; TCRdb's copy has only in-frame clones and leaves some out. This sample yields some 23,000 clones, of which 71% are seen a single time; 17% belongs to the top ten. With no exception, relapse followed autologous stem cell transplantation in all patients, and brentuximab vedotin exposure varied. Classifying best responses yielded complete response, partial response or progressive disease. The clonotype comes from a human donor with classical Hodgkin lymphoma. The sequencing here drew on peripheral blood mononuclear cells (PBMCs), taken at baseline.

This CDR3 is CASSYSRSANTEAFF. CDR3 sequence (DNA): TGTGCCAGCAGTTACTCGAGGTCGGCGAACACTGAAGCTTTCTTT. The chain is built from TRBV6-5 and TRBJ1-1; no firm D call. Trimming took off 0 bases at V and 1 base at J, with 9 bases between the two ends. The CDR3 is 15 amino acids. The germline gives CDR1 MNHEY, CDR2 SVGAGI.